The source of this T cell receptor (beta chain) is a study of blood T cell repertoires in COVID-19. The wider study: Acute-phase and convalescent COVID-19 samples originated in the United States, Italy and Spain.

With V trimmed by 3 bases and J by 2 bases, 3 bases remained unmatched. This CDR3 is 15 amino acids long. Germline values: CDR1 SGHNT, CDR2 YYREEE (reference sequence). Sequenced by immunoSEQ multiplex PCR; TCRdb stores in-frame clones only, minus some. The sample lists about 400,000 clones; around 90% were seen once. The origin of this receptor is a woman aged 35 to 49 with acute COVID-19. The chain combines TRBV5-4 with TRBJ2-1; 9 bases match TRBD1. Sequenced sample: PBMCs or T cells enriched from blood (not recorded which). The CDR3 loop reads CASSYDRGAYNEQFF. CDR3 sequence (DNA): TGTGCCAGCAGCTATGACAGGGGGGCCTACAATGAGCAGTTCTTC.